This TCR beta chain comes out of a study of cytomegalovirus exposure and HLA in healthy donors. Points on this clone: Its antigen is as yet unknown.

PCR employed 60 Vbeta and 13 Jbeta primers. In the original processing: As a later analysis found, there were 80 million to 90 million unique TCR beta chains, of which approximately 10 million were shared. Method: immunoSEQ multiplex PCR; TCRdb's copy keeps in-frame clones and lacks some. Clonal size and the V and J genes are those of that table, whereas D and trimming came from the DNA. This sample carries under 200,000 clones, more than 75% of them seen once, and the ten largest clones take more than 3%. Broader study findings: Prior analysis indicated that the majority of TCR beta V segments exhibited productivity approximately 87% or approximately 30% of the time. Among TCR beta chains, those listed as cytomegalovirus-associated numbered about 160.

Per germline, CDR1 MNHEY and CDR2 SVGAGI. The CDR3 extends over 14 amino acids. V gave up 8 bases and J gave up 3 bases; unmatched junction bases: 3. This chain uses TRBV6-5 with TRBJ2-2; 10 positions agree with TRBD2. The sequence was obtained from a man aged 35 to 55 in good health and CMV-seropositive. Sequences were obtained from PBMCs. The CDR3 nucleotides read TGTGCCAGCCTCAGCGGGAGGGACACCGGGGAGCTGTTTTTT. This codes for CASLSGRDTGELFF.